The rows below give T cell receptor beta chains drawn from one sample of a study of CD8 T cells in ankylosing spondylitis. TCRdb processed the 5' RACE reads anew with MiXCR; each CDR3 protein has one entry. The data contain about 220,000 distinct CDR3 sequences, approximately 20% of them singletons. What was sequenced was blood, either unsorted or a sorted T cell fraction (not recorded which). These receptors all stem from a male donor with ankylosing spondylitis. The CDR3 runs from the conserved cysteine through the conserved F or W. Each record gives: clone size, J gene, D gene, V gene, CDR3 protein, CDR3 DNA. D genes are given only for firm matches. Clone sizes are given selectively: once, few, many, or a class where the clone is expanded.

abundance: -; j_gene: TRBJ1-5; d_gene: -; v_gene: TRBV12-3/TRBV12-4; CDR3aa: CASSPQGNQPQHF; CDR3nt: TGTGCCAGCAGTCCACAGGGCAATCAGCCCCAGCATTTT
abundance: few; j_gene: TRBJ1-3; d_gene: TRBD1; v_gene: TRBV5-1; CDR3aa: CASSWGQSSGNTIYF; CDR3nt: TGCGCCAGCAGCTGGGGACAGAGCTCTGGAAACACCATATATTTT
abundance: -; j_gene: TRBJ1-1; d_gene: TRBD1; v_gene: TRBV4-1; CDR3aa: CASSQLPGDRGRKTEAFF; CDR3nt: TGCGCCAGCAGCCAACTCCCCGGCGACAGGGGGCGAAAGACTGAAGCTTTCTTT
abundance: -; j_gene: TRBJ2-3; d_gene: TRBD1; v_gene: TRBV7-9; CDR3aa: CASSLTGDTQYF; CDR3nt: TGTGCCAGCAGCTTGACAGGGGATACGCAGTATTTT
abundance: -; j_gene: TRBJ2-7; d_gene: TRBD2; v_gene: TRBV12-3/TRBV12-4; CDR3aa: CASSFSGRAYEQYF; CDR3nt: TGTGCCAGCAGTTTTAGCGGGAGGGCCTACGAGCAGTACTTC
abundance: -; j_gene: TRBJ1-1; d_gene: TRBD1; v_gene: TRBV29-1; CDR3aa: CSVEPRDRPTEAFF; CDR3nt: TGCAGCGTTGAACCCCGGGACAGACCTACTGAAGCTTTCTTT
abundance: -; j_gene: TRBJ1-4; d_gene: TRBD1; v_gene: TRBV4-1; CDR3aa: CASSPIPKGLGQGGEKLFF; CDR3nt: TGCGCCAGCAGCCCCATTCCCAAGGGATTGGGACAGGGAGGTGAAAAACTGTTTTTT
abundance: -; j_gene: TRBJ1-2; d_gene: -; v_gene: TRBV7-9; CDR3aa: CASSLEPGEEGYTF; CDR3nt: TGTGCCAGCAGCTTAGAGCCGGGGGAGGAGGGCTACACCTTC
abundance: -; j_gene: TRBJ2-7; d_gene: TRBD2; v_gene: TRBV4-3; CDR3aa: CASSRDSGEFSYEQYF; CDR3nt: TGCGCCAGCAGCCGGGATAGCGGGGAATTCTCCTACGAGCAGTACTTC
abundance: few; j_gene: TRBJ1-2; d_gene: -; v_gene: TRBV7-9; CDR3aa: CASSLATGTRYYGYTF; CDR3nt: TGTGCCAGCAGCTTAGCAACAGGGACAAGATACTATGGCTACACCTTC
abundance: -; j_gene: TRBJ2-1; d_gene: -; v_gene: TRBV19; CDR3aa: CASSIASGLYNEQFF; CDR3nt: TGTGCCAGTAGTATTGCGAGCGGACTATACAATGAGCAGTTCTTC
abundance: -; j_gene: TRBJ2-7; d_gene: -; v_gene: TRBV7-2; CDR3aa: CASSSPGTSPYEQYF; CDR3nt: TGTGCCAGCAGCAGCCCCGGGACTTCTCCCTACGAGCAGTACTTC
abundance: -; j_gene: TRBJ2-3; d_gene: TRBD2; v_gene: TRBV7-9; CDR3aa: CASSSTSGRFTDTQYF; CDR3nt: TGTGCCAGCAGCTCCACTAGCGGACGCTTCACAGATACGCAGTATTTT
abundance: many; j_gene: TRBJ1-5; d_gene: -; v_gene: TRBV27; CDR3aa: CASSLGVGQPQHF; CDR3nt: TGTGCCAGCAGTTTAGGAGTTGGCCAGCCCCAGCATTTT
abundance: -; j_gene: TRBJ1-1; d_gene: -; v_gene: TRBV27; CDR3aa: CASSLSADLGAEAFF; CDR3nt: TGTGCCAGCAGTTTATCGGCGGACTTAGGGGCTGAAGCTTTCTTT
abundance: many; j_gene: TRBJ2-6; d_gene: TRBD1; v_gene: TRBV29-1; CDR3aa: CSVVSGGALTGANVLTF; CDR3nt: TGCAGCGTTGTATCAGGGGGCGCTTTAACTGGGGCCAACGTCCTGACTTTC